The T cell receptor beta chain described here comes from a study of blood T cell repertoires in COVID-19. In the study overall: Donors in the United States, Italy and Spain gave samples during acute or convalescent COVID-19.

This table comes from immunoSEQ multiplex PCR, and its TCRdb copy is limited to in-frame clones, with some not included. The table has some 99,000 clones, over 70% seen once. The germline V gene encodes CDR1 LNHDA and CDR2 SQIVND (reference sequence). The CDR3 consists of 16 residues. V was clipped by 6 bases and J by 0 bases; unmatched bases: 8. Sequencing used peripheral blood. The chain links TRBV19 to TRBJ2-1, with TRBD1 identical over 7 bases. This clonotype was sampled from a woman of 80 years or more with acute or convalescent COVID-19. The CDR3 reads CASRSNHRGSYNEQFF. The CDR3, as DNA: TGTGCCAGTAGGAGCAACCACAGGGGCTCCTACAATGAGCAGTTCTTC.